This TCR beta chain was captured in a study of blood T cell repertoires in COVID-19. Study context: Sources were T cells, B-cell-depleted T cells, or PBMCs; the material itself was cDNA or gDNA.

Sequencing used immunoSEQ multiplex PCR; TCRdb keeps in-frame clones, though not all of them. The repertoire includes roughly 410,000 clones, 89% of them detected once, and less than 2% sits in the top ten. CDR1 is MDHEN and CDR2 is SYDVKM in the germline V gene. The CDR3 covers 11 residues. Trimming removed 4 bases from V and 5 bases from J, with 3 bases in between. The chain employs TRBV28 and TRBJ1-5, with no clear D. This TCR was sampled from a woman in her thirties or forties with COVID-19, enrolled during active disease. The sample taken for sequencing was peripheral blood. The CDR3 loop is CASSSYQPQHF. The CDR3 DNA reads as TGTGCCAGCAGTTCCTATCAGCCCCAGCATTTT. Filled out from reference TRBV28 and TRBJ1-5, the complete variable domain reads DVKVTQSSRYLVKRTGEKVFLECVQDMDHENMFWYRQDPGLGLRLIYFSYDVKMKEKGDIPEGYSVSREKKERFSLILESASTNQTSMYLCASSSYQPQHFGDGTRLSIL.